This T cell receptor (beta chain) was identified in a study of shared clonotypes between healthy human individuals (dated by TCRdb to 2019 to 2021). About the study as a whole: A few men and two women, aged 18 to 49 years, made up the cohort. Per donor, three plates each were used for CD4 naive and CD4 memory, two for CD8 naive, and one for CD8 memory. To estimate repertoire size and how much clonotype sharing occurs between individuals, the study deeply sequenced the blood TCR repertoires of about five healthy adults. Different laboratories and diverse techniques were used to prepare libraries and sequence TCR repertoires, to increase sequencing depth and limit assay-specific biases. Leukapheresis yielded between about 0.94 and 8.9 billion PBMCs per donor.

What the authors observed across the whole study: Across a handful of donors, roughly 5% of naive CD4, roughly 3.5% of naive CD8, roughly 2.2% of memory CD4, and 0.4% to 0.45% of memory CD8 clonotypes were shared. Higher generation probabilities were observed for clonotypes shared by all four sorted-subset donors than for non-shared clonotypes. Pairwise subsampling led to the expectation that sequencing depth would affect the degree of clonotype sharing among donors. Sampling was restricted to blood, and TCR repertoires in tissue are likely to differ from TCR repertoires in blood. Larger estimated clonotype richness was generally found for naive subsets than for memory subsets. Incomplete sequencing was indicated by rarefaction of sorted-subset datasets, despite the large sequencing depth. The genetic and exposure-history diversity represented was limited by the small number of donors.

TCR CDR3 regions were amplified from genomic DNA by multiplex PCR using the deep immunoSEQ assay. For each cell subset, the extracted genomic DNA was distributed evenly across all wells of several immunoSEQ 96-well plates, and each plate served as one replicate. For sorted subsets, roughly 190 ng of genomic DNA, equivalent to tens of thousands of T cell genomes, went into each replicate PCR. The purified libraries were quantified using a Qubit 3.0 fluorometer, sized with a Bioanalyzer 2100, and then quantified again using the KAPA Library Quantification kit. Every immunoSEQ 96-well plate was sequenced on a dedicated single-read 150-cycle Illumina NextSeq 550 flow cell. The original methods were these. The immunoSEQ output contained only junctional sequences without quality scores, so filtering could not match that applied to full-length reads. Sequences were annotated with PyIR, a Python wrapper for IgBLAST v1.9, and V/J genes and CDR3 were assigned using IMGT germline references. Reads were removed for weak V/J assignments (E-value above 1e-6), missing CDR3, stop codons, out-of-frame junctions, or ambiguous translated residues. V3J clonotypes were defined as sequences sharing an identical inferred V gene, J gene, and CDR3 amino acid sequence. To compute the percentage overlap between repertoires, the number of shared unique clonotypes was divided by the size of the smaller repertoire. Repertoire richness was assessed with RTK rarefaction, the Chao1 estimator, and Recon v2.1 estimates of unobserved clonotypes. OLGA was used to compute generation probabilities for all TCRbeta clonotypes that the gDNA method yielded from several donors. TCRdb provides this immuneACCESS table in a form limited to in-frame rearrangements. Some clones are lacking; in checked studies, under half of them reflect an unresolved V gene, and why the rest are absent is not known. V, J and clone size derive from that table, while D and trimming were established from the DNA sequence. The sample table records roughly 2.2 million clones; 92% of these occur just once. Around 0.35% of the sample belongs to the ten largest clones.

Donors were healthy HIV-negative adults with no recently reported acute infections or vaccinations. All donors were Caucasian adults living in Nashville, Tennessee, USA. Magnetic negative selection was used to enrich CD4+ T cells, after which naive cells were positively selected on CD45RA and the negative fraction became the memory subset. Blood was collected by leukapheresis, and PBMCs were isolated by Ficoll-Histopaque density gradient centrifugation and then cryopreserved in liquid nitrogen vapor phase. Analytical flow cytometry was used to check the purity and quantity of every magnetically sorted T cell population. Genomic DNA was isolated from every sorted fraction and measured by UV absorbance on a Nanodrop 2000c. About this clone itself: There is no known antigen for this receptor. Base qualities are not recorded, but no much larger clone differs from it by a single base.

The sequenced sample was naive CD4+ T cells from PBMCs. The cell subset or site label, read with the paper, signifies: CD45RA+ positively selected. The clonotype originates from a man younger than 30 in good health. Some clones in this sample may be carry-over from other donors' samples.

The encoded CDR3 is CASSQDGARALAKNIQYF. The DNA sequence reads TGCGCCAGCAGCCAAGACGGAGCCAGAGCCTTAGCCAAAAACATTCAGTACTTC. This chain is built from TRBV4-3 and TRBJ2-4; the D gene is not confidently resolved. V sheds 0 bases and J sheds 0 bases, leaving 15 bases between their ends. CDR1 and CDR2 (LGHNA, YSLEER) derive from the germline V gene. The CDR3 runs 18 amino acids, cysteine and phenylalanine included. Solely the CDR3 DNA is kept, with 54 bases framed from the first base.